This entry concerns a single TCR beta chain. Each CDR3 protein is one row after TCRdb ran MiXCR on the 5' RACE reads. The table includes 8,900 or so distinct CDR3 sequences, 65% to 70% detected once. This CDR3 contains 15 residues. Trimming removed 6 bases from V and 3 bases from J, with 17 bases in between. The genes are TRBV12-3 or TRBV12-4 and TRBJ2-5; TRBD1 or TRBD2 may be the D gene (5 bases each). Sample: tumor-infiltrating naive CD4+ T cells sorted from the breast tumor. Subset given: naive CD4+ T cells, CD4+CD45RA+CD25-. This TCR derives from a female donor with breast cancer. CDR3 sequence (DNA): TGTGCCAGCAGCCCGGATGGGGGACCCGAAGAGACCCAGTACTTC. Protein product: CASSPDGGPEETQYF.